The source of this TCR beta chain is a study of OX40 agonist ivuxolimab in advanced cancers. Study-wide results and limits: The expanded peripheral T cells' antigen specificity was not determined.

Libraries were prepared by immunoSEQ multiplex PCR; TCRdb keeps only in-frame clonotypes and omits some of them. This table holds about 53,000 clones, 88% found once. The germline V and J ends were trimmed by 3 bases and 6 bases, with 12 bases remaining between them. Germline lookup yields CDR1 ENHRY and CDR2 SYGVKD. CDR3 size: 14 residues. About this clone: Antigen specificity is unknown.

Autoimmune disease history or systemic immunosuppression was exclusionary. This material consisted of CD4+ or CD8+ T cells sorted from blood, taken in a trial of the OX40 agonist ivuxolimab. This receptor was obtained from an adult with an advanced solid tumor such as melanoma, head and neck, liver or kidney cancer. The V gene is TRBV10-3, the J gene TRBJ1-5, with D possibly TRBD1 on 5 matching bases. CDR3 nucleotide sequence: TGTGCCATCAGTGAACCGGGGGGGGGTCAGCCCCAGCATTTT. Protein product: CAISEPGGGQPQHF.